This TCR beta chain was recovered during a study of neurological immune-mediated disorders. The CDR3 has 14 amino acids. Germline V lookup: CDR1 SQVTM, CDR2 ANQGSEA. Deletions cut 4 bases from V and 0 bases from J, with 10 bases between. TCRdb recomputed calls from the 5' RACE reads with MiXCR, one row per CDR3 protein. This table holds tens of thousands of distinct CDR3 sequences, 3.8% found once. This clonotype was observed many times. The sequence came from a young man with multiple sclerosis. The rearrangement uses TRBV29-1 and TRBJ2-1; D unresolved. Sequencing input: PBMCs. The CDR3 spells CSVAGRYSYNEQFF. For the CDR3, the DNA is TGCAGCGTTGCCGGCAGATACTCCTACAATGAGCAGTTCTTC.